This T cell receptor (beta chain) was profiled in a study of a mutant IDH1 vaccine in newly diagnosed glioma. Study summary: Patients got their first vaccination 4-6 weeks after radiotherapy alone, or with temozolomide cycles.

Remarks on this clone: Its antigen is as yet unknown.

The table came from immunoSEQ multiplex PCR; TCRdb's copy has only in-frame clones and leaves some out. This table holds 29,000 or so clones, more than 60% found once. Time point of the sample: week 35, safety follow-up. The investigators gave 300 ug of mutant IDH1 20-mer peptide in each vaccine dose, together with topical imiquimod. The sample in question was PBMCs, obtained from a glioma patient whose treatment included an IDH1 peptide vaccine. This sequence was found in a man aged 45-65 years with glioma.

DNA for the CDR3: TGTGCCACCCTTACAAGGAGCAGGACGGGATACGAGCAGTACTTC. Its protein is CATLTRSRTGYEQYF. The chain links TRBV19 to TRBJ2-7, with a possible D match to TRBD2 (5 bases). This CDR3 has 15 residues. The germline gives CDR1 LNHDA, CDR2 SQIVND (reference sequence). The V end lost 10 bases, the J end lost 4 bases, and 23 bases lay between the germline ends.